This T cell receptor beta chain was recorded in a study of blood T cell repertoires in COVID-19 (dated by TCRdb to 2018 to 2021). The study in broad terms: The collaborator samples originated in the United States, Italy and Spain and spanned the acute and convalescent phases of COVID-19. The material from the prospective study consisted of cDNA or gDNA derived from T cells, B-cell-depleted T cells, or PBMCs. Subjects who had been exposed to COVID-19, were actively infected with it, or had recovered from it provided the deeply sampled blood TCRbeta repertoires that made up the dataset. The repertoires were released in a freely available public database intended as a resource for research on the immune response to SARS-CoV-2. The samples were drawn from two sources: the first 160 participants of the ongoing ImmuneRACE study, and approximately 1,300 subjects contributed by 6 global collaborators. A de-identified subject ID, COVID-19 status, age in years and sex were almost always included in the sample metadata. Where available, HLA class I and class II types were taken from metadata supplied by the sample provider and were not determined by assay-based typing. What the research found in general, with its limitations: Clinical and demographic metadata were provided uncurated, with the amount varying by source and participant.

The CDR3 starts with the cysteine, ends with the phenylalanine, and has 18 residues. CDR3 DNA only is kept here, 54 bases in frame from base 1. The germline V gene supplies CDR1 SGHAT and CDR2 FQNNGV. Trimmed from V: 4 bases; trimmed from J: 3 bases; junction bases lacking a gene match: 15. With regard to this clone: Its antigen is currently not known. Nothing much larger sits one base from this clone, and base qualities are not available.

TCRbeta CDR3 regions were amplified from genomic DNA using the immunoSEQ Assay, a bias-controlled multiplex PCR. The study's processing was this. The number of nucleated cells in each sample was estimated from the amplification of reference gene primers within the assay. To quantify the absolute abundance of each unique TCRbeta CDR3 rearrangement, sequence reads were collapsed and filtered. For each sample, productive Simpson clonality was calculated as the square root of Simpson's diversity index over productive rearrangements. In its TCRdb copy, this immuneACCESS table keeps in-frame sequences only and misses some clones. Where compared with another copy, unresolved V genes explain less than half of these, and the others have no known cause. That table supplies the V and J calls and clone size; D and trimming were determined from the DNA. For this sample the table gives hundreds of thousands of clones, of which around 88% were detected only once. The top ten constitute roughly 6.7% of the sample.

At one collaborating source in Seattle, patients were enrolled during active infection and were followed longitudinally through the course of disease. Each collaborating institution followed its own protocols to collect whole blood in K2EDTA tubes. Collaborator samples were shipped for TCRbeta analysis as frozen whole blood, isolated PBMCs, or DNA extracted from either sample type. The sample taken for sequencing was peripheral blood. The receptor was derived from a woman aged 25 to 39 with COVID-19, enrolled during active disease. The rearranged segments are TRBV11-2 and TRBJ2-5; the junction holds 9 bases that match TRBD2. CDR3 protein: CASSSFQRGAPREETQYF. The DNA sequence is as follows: TGTGCCAGCAGCTCCTTCCAGCGGGGGGCCCCCCGGGAAGAGACCCAGTACTTC.